Listed below are T cell receptor beta chains from one sample, sequenced in a study of T cell responses to AZD1222 COVID-19 vaccine. TCRdb's table, derived via immunoSEQ multiplex PCR, lists solely in-frame clones and lacks some. The profile shows 90,000 to 150,000 clones, around 87% of them singletons. The specimen was peripheral blood, collected on day 0 of AZD1222 vaccination. These receptors were taken from an adult in good health. The CDR3 runs from the conserved cysteine through the conserved F or W. Each record gives: V gene, D gene, clone size, J gene, CDR3 protein, CDR3 DNA. The D gene is left open where the match is weak. The size of a clone is reported for some rows only, either as once, few or many, or as a class for expanded clones.

TRBV29-1	-	-	TRBJ2-7	CSVQVLTPYEQYF	TGCAGCGTTCAGGTCCTTACCCCCTACGAGCAGTACTTC
TRBV12-5	TRBD1	-	TRBJ1-2	CASGLVVSGGFYGYTF	TGTGCTAGTGGTTTGGTAGTTTCAGGGGGCTTCTATGGCTACACCTTC
TRBV18	-	-	TRBJ1-5	CASSPGPLSNQPQHF	TGTGCCAGCTCACCGGGACCGTTGAGCAATCAGCCCCAGCATTTT
TRBV27	-	few	TRBJ1-1	CASSPGQPTEAFF	TGTGCCAGCAGTCCGGGACAACCCACTGAAGCTTTCTTT
TRBV5-1	-	-	TRBJ1-1	CASSFQGDTEAFF	TGCGCCAGCAGCTTCCAGGGAGACACTGAAGCTTTCTTT
TRBV7-8	-	-	TRBJ2-7	CASSLAAGEVTYEQYF	TGTGCCAGCAGCTTAGCTGCCGGGGAGGTCACCTACGAGCAGTACTTC
TRBV19	-	-	TRBJ2-1	CASNGRGIYNEQFF	TGTGCCAGTAATGGACGGGGCATCTACAATGAGCAGTTCTTC
TRBV19	TRBD2	-	TRBJ2-3	CASSRTSGGDTQYF	TGTGCCAGTAGTCGAACTAGCGGTGGAGATACGCAGTATTTT
TRBV5-1	-	-	TRBJ2-3	CASRAQTSTDTQYF	TGCGCCAGCAGAGCACAGACAAGCACAGATACGCAGTATTTT
TRBV29-1	TRBD1	-	TRBJ2-5	CSGGTGGSYQETQYF	TGCAGCGGTGGAACAGGGGGTTCATACCAAGAGACCCAGTACTTC
TRBV6-5	-	-	TRBJ1-1	CASTGGTEAFF	TGTGCCAGCACGGGGGGGACTGAAGCTTTCTTT
TRBV4-1	TRBD1	-	TRBJ1-2	CASSHPTGGGYGYTF	TGCGCCAGCAGCCACCCGACAGGGGGCGGGTATGGCTACACCTTC
TRBV7-9	-	-	TRBJ2-6	CASTGQGYGANVLTF	TGTGCCAGCACGGGGCAGGGGTATGGGGCCAACGTCCTGACTTTC
TRBV7-7	-	-	TRBJ1-1	CASSLVLVANTEAFF	TGTGCCAGCAGCTTAGTTTTGGTGGCGAACACTGAAGCTTTCTTT
TRBV3-1/TRBV3-2	-	-	TRBJ2-3	CASSLSIHRIEPQYF	TGTGCCAGCAGCCTTTCCATACACAGGATAGAGCCGCAGTATTTT
TRBV6-6	-	-	TRBJ1-4	CASTYSGGIPEKLFF	TGTGCCAGCACATACTCCGGGGGTATACCTGAAAAACTGTTTTTT
TRBV7-2	TRBD1	-	TRBJ2-7	CASSLGTGPTYEQYF	TGTGCCAGCAGCTTAGGGACAGGGCCGACCTACGAGCAGTACTTC
TRBV10-3	-	-	TRBJ1-1	CAISKENTEAFF	TGTGCCATCAGTAAGGAGAACACTGAAGCTTTCTTT
TRBV4-3	TRBD1	-	TRBJ2-2	CASSKGQGGAGELFF	TGCGCCAGCAGCAAGGGACAGGGGGGGGCCGGGGAGCTGTTTTTT
TRBV10-3	-	-	TRBJ2-7	CAISETRTDGEQYF	TGTGCCATCAGTGAGACACGGACAGACGGGGAGCAGTACTTC
TRBV19	-	once	TRBJ1-1	CASSMEIVNTEAFF	TGTGCCAGTAGTATGGAGATAGTGAACACTGAAGCTTTCTTT
TRBV7-2	-	-	TRBJ1-4	CASSFHIGTPNEKLFF	TGTGCCAGCAGCTTTCATATTGGGACCCCTAATGAAAAACTGTTTTTT
TRBV7-2	-	-	TRBJ1-1	CASSLRVDTEAFF	TGTGCCAGCAGCTTAAGGGTGGACACTGAAGCTTTCTTT
TRBV4-3	-	few	TRBJ1-6	CASSQNLGGGSPLHF	TGCGCCAGCAGCCAAAACCTCGGAGGGGGTTCACCCCTCCACTTT
TRBV5-4	TRBD2	-	TRBJ2-3	CASSWTSGGDTQYF	TGTGCCAGCAGCTGGACTAGCGGGGGTGATACGCAGTATTTT
TRBV29-1	-	once	TRBJ2-3	CSVAPLSDTQYF	TGCAGCGTTGCCCCCCTGTCAGATACGCAGTATTTT
TRBV10-1	-	-	TRBJ2-3	CASSDTSPTDTQYF	TGCGCCAGCAGTGATACGAGTCCTACAGATACGCAGTATTTT
TRBV4-3	TRBD1	once	TRBJ2-7	CASSQGQGQSYEQYF	TGCGCCAGCAGCCAAGGACAGGGCCAATCCTACGAGCAGTACTTC
TRBV7-3	TRBD1	once	TRBJ1-1	CASSSILSGGAVTNTEAFF	TGTGCCAGCAGCTCTATCTTGTCAGGGGGTGCCGTTACGAACACTGAAGCTTTCTTT
TRBV19	-	-	TRBJ1-5	CASSFRHFQHF	TGTGCCAGTAGTTTCAGACATTTCCAGCATTTT
TRBV12-3/TRBV12-4	-	-	TRBJ2-7	CASRAPNGYEQYF	TGTGCCAGCAGGGCCCCGAACGGCTACGAGCAGTACTTC
TRBV10-1	-	-	TRBJ1-2	CASSESGGYGYTF	TGCGCCAGCAGTGAGTCAGGGGGCTATGGCTACACCTTC
TRBV7-9	TRBD1	-	TRBJ1-5	CASSPGTANQPQHF	TGTGCCAGCAGCCCCGGGACAGCTAATCAGCCCCAGCATTTT
TRBV5-1	-	once	TRBJ1-5	CASSSTLGQPQHF	TGCGCCAGCAGCTCTACACTCGGTCAGCCCCAGCATTTT
TRBV7-9	-	-	TRBJ2-5	CASSSHTGAETQYF	TGTGCCAGCAGCTCGCATACGGGGGCGGAGACCCAGTACTTC
TRBV6-6	-	-	TRBJ1-2	CASSKGRDGYTF	TGTGCCAGTTCCAAGGGAAGGGATGGCTACACCTTC
TRBV7-8	-	-	TRBJ1-6	CAVALGIHNSPLHF	TGTGCTGTCGCCCTGGGCATTCATAATTCACCCCTCCACTTT
TRBV3-1/TRBV3-2	-	-	TRBJ1-5	CASSQDRAESQPQHF	TGTGCCAGCAGCCAAGATCGGGCAGAGAGTCAGCCCCAGCATTTT
TRBV27	-	-	TRBJ1-4	CASSLTAASDEKLFF	TGTGCCAGCAGTCTGACAGCAGCTTCTGATGAAAAACTGTTTTTT